One and the same sample provided the 23 T cell receptor beta chains below, sequenced in a study of blood T cell repertoires in COVID-19. Method: immunoSEQ multiplex PCR; TCRdb's copy keeps in-frame clones and lacks some. The sample contains some 320,000 clones, 89% of which appear only once. The sequenced sample was PBMCs or T cells enriched from blood (not recorded which). Receptor source: a woman aged 45-59 years who had been exposed to COVID-19.

This clone was picked up one time. J is TRBJ2-3 and V is TRBV6-1; D is perhaps TRBD1 (6 bases). This CDR3 is 17 amino acids long. V lost 3 bases and J lost 2, with 18 bases in between. CDR1 is MNHNS, CDR2 SASEGT, per germline. CDR3 in amino acids: CASSDPHEQGSTDTQYF. DNA for the CDR3: TGTGCCAGCAGTGACCCTCACGAACAGGGATCCACAGATACGCAGTATTTT.

Only one count was recorded for this clone. The chain recombines TRBV5-1 with TRBJ1-2; the match to TRBD1 covers 7 bases. Trimming cost V 0 bases and J 8 bases; bases outside gene matches: 10. The CDR3 is made up of 15 amino acids. Germline V lookup: CDR1 SGHRS, CDR2 YFSETQ. CDR3 region: CASSLEGQPSRGYTF. Here the CDR3 DNA reads TGCGCCAGCAGCTTGGAGGGACAGCCGTCTCGGGGCTACACCTTC.

The J gene is TRBJ1-2, the V gene TRBV18; 7 positions agree with TRBD1. Trimming removed 0 bases from V and 1 base from J; junction bases left unmatched: 2. Per germline, CDR1 KGHSH and CDR2 LQKENI. The CDR3 contains 15 residues. The CDR3 spells CASSPPGQINYGYTF. The CDR3 DNA is TGTGCCAGCTCACCACCGGGACAGATTAACTATGGCTACACCTTC. Together with reference TRBV18 and TRBJ1-2, the CDR3 gives the full variable domain: NAGVMQNPRHLVRRRGQEARLRCSPMKGHSHVYWYRQLPEEGLKFMVYLQKENIIDESGMPKERFSAEFPKEGPSILRIQQVVRGDSAAYFCASSPPGQINYGYTFGSGTRLTVV.

Here the CDR3 DNA reads TGCAGCGTGTCGGGGGAATATGGCTACACCTTC. Encoded protein: CSVSGEYGYTF. This chain connects TRBV29-1 to TRBJ1-2; TRBD1 is a possible D gene (5 bases). CDR1 is SQVTM, CDR2 ANQGSEA, per germline. V was cut by 6 bases and J by 5 bases, with 10 bases left in between. This CDR3 contains 11 residues.

The chain uses TRBV19 and TRBJ1-1, with TRBD1 matching over 8 bases. Germline V gene lookup returns CDR1 LNHDA and CDR2 SQIVND (reference sequence). With 4 bases clipped from V and 10 bases from J, the junction kept 11 bases outside the gene matches. This CDR3 contains 14 residues. CDR3 loop: CASSRAGQDFRAFF. CDR3 nucleotides: TGTGCCAGTAGTAGAGCGGGACAGGACTTCAGAGCTTTCTTT.

This chain connects TRBV2 to TRBJ1-5, with TRBD1 as a possible D gene (6 bases). Trimming left V 6 bases short and J 1 base short, with 10 bases between. Germline V gene data show CDR1 as SNHLY and CDR2 as FYNNEI. This CDR3 is 14 amino acids long. The CDR3 protein is CASRAGVSNQPQHF. CDR3 nucleotide sequence: TGTGCCAGCAGGGCAGGGGTAAGCAATCAGCCCCAGCATTTT.

The CDR3, as DNA: TGTGCCAGCAGAACAGGAGCCGCTAACTATGGCTACACCTTC. Amino acid sequence: CASRTGAANYGYTF. The chain combines TRBV28 with TRBJ1-2; TRBD1 is a possible D gene (5 bases). Per the germline V gene, CDR1 is MDHEN and CDR2 is SYDVKM. The CDR3 runs 14 residues. The V and J ends lost 6 bases and 0 bases respectively, with 11 bases between them.

This clone was seen just once. The chain has TRBV5-4 and TRBJ1-2; D is perhaps TRBD1 (6 bases). Germline V gives CDR1 SGHNT, CDR2 YYREEE (reference sequence). The CDR3 has 13 residues. The V and J ends lost 4 bases and 3 bases respectively, with 10 bases between them. The CDR3 loop is CASSPDRYYGYTF. Written as DNA, the CDR3 is TGTGCCAGCAGCCCGGACAGATACTATGGCTACACCTTC.

The chain joins TRBV5-1 to TRBJ2-3; 11 positions match TRBD2. V lost 1 base and J lost 3; bases outside the gene matches: 7. There are 17 residues in the CDR3. Per the germline V gene, CDR1 is SGHRS and CDR2 is YFSETQ. In DNA, the CDR3 is TGCGCCAGCAGCTTGTCCCCTAGCGGGGGGTTAACAGATACGCAGTATTTT. The encoded protein is CASSLSPSGGLTDTQYF. The variable domain in full, completed from reference TRBV5-1 and TRBJ2-3, reads KAGVTQTPRYLIKTRGQQVTLSCSPISGHRSVSWYQQTPGQGLQFLFEYFSETQRNKGNFPGRFSGRQFSNSRSEMNVSTLELGDSALYLCASSLSPSGGLTDTQYFGPGTRLTVL.

The V call is TRBV7-9, the J call TRBJ1-2, with D perhaps matching TRBD1 (5 bases). The germline CDR1 and CDR2 sequences are SEHNR and FQNEAQ (reference sequence). Trimming left V 1 base short and J 3 bases short, with 9 bases between. This CDR3 spans 14 amino acids. The CDR3 DNA follows: TGTGCCAGCAGCTTAGGAGAAGGGGACTATGGCTACACCTTC. Translating it yields CASSLGEGDYGYTF.

In its sample, this clone was seen once. The chain employs TRBV19 and TRBJ2-7; 7 nucleotides line up with TRBD1. With 10 bases clipped from V and 7 bases from J, the junction kept 10 bases outside the gene matches. CDR1 is LNHDA and CDR2 is SQIVND in the germline V gene (reference sequence). This CDR3 has 12 residues. CDR3 sequence: CATRQGTGEQYF. The CDR3 DNA sequence: TGTGCCACCAGACAGGGAACTGGGGAGCAGTACTTC.

This clone was detected only a few times. This chain connects TRBV28 to TRBJ1-4; D is unresolved. The V and J ends lost 8 bases and 3 bases respectively, with 13 bases between them. In germline, CDR1 is MDHEN, CDR2 SYDVKM. The CDR3 has 14 amino acids. This chain's CDR3 is CASLSSEANEKLFF. In DNA, the CDR3 is TGTGCCAGCCTTTCGTCCGAGGCTAATGAAAAACTGTTTTTT. Based on the CDR3 plus reference TRBV28 and TRBJ1-4, the full variable domain is DVKVTQSSRYLVKRTGEKVFLECVQDMDHENMFWYRQDPGLGLRLIYFSYDVKMKEKGDIPEGYSVSREKKERFSLILESASTNQTSMYLCASLSSEANEKLFFGSGTQLSVL.

J is TRBJ2-7 and V is TRBV7-8; 7 bases agree with TRBD2. The CDR3 runs 14 residues. Losses at the gene ends were 4 bases for V and 0 bases for J; bases not matched to a gene: 3. Germline CDR1 and CDR2: SGHVS and FQNEAQ. The CDR3 loop is CASSSRTSSYEQYF. CDR3 nucleotide sequence: TGTGCCAGCAGCTCGAGGACTAGCTCCTACGAGCAGTACTTC.

This chain links TRBV4-2 with TRBJ2-5; 8 bases line up with TRBD2. The CDR3 is made up of 15 amino acids. V shed 1 base and J 1 base; nucleotides not matched to a gene: 2. Per the germline V gene, CDR1 is LGHNA and CDR2 is YNFKEQ. The CDR3 loop is CASSQVAGGQETQYF. The CDR3 region has the DNA TGTGCCAGCAGCCAAGTTGCGGGGGGCCAAGAGACCCAGTACTTC.

Here the CDR3 DNA reads TGCAGCGTTCCGAGGACAGCATCGAACTATGGCTACACCTTC. Encoded protein: CSVPRTASNYGYTF. The chain employs TRBV29-1 and TRBJ1-2, with TRBD1 as a possible D gene (6 bases). The CDR3 loop spans 14 amino acids. V shed 5 bases and J shed 2 bases, with 15 bases lying between them. The germline V gene encodes CDR1 SQVTM and CDR2 ANQGSEA.

This chain links TRBV29-1 with TRBJ2-3; 8 nucleotides agree with TRBD2. CDR3 length: 12 residues. The germline V gene has CDR1 SQVTM and CDR2 ANQGSEA. The CDR3 bases are TGCAGTGGCGGGGGGCGCACAGATACGCAGTATTTT. Translation: CSGGGRTDTQYF.

The chain links TRBV7-8 to TRBJ1-6; 8 bases line up with TRBD1. The V segment lost 2 bases and the J segment 5 bases; nucleotides outside the gene matches: 5. The CDR3 is 16 residues long. The germline V gene has CDR1 SGHVS and CDR2 FQNEAQ. DNA for the CDR3: TGTGCCAGCAGCTTAACGGCAGGGGGCAATAATTCACCCCTCCACTTT. It specifies CASSLTAGGNNSPLHF.

The V and J genes are TRBV10-3 and TRBJ1-1; 7 bases match TRBD1. The CDR3 consists of 14 residues. The germline CDR1 and CDR2 sequences are ENHRY and SYGVKD. Trimming cost V 6 bases and J 0 bases; bases outside gene matches: 4. Written as DNA, the CDR3 is TGTGCCATCAGGGGGACAGAAATGAACACTGAAGCTTTCTTT. This codes for CAIRGTEMNTEAFF.

In its sample, this clone was seen once. The chain combines TRBV7-2 with TRBJ2-3; TRBD2 aligns across 8 bases. Germline V gene lookup returns CDR1 SGHTA and CDR2 FQGNSA. The trim removed 3 bases at V and 3 bases at J, leaving 11 bases unmatched. The CDR3 sequence is 17 residues long. The CDR3 sequence is CASSLVGGGQRTDTQYF. In DNA, the CDR3 is TGTGCCAGCAGCTTGGTCGGGGGGGGTCAAAGGACAGATACGCAGTATTTT.

This sequence joins TRBV15 and TRBJ2-1; TRBD2 is a possible D gene (6 bases). The germline V gene encodes CDR1 LNHNV and CDR2 YYDKDF (reference sequence). V lost 0 bases, J lost 7 bases, and 13 bases lay in between. The CDR3 consists of 15 residues. The CDR3 DNA reads as TGTGCCACCAGCAGAGACGGGACTCGGGGGAATGAGCAGTTCTTC. The encoded protein is CATSRDGTRGNEQFF.

The CDR3 nucleotides read TGTGCCACCAGTACTCCTACGGGACAGAATAATGAGCAGTTCTTC. This translates into CATSTPTGQNNEQFF. The chain uses TRBV24-1 and TRBJ2-1, with 7 bases that match TRBD1. Trimming took 6 bases from V and 7 from J; bases not matched to a gene: 11. CDR1 and CDR2 (germline): KGHDR, SFDVKD. The CDR3 is 15 residues long.

This sequence joins TRBV11-2 and TRBJ2-7, with 7 bases aligning to TRBD1. Trimming removed 1 base from V and 0 bases from J; junction bases left unmatched: 6. Germline-derived CDR1 and CDR2 are SGHAT and FQNNGV. The CDR3 has 16 amino acids. CDR3 coding DNA: TGTGCCAGCAGCTTAGGCCCGGGACAGCGCTCCTACGAGCAGTACTTC. It codes for CASSLGPGQRSYEQYF.

The rearrangement joins TRBV19 to TRBJ1-1; no clear D gene. The CDR3 loop spans 13 amino acids. From germline, CDR1 is LNHDA and CDR2 SQIVND (reference sequence). The V end was cut by 5 bases, the J end by 4 bases, with 11 bases between. CDR3 amino acids: CASSYYVGTEAFF. The DNA of the CDR3 is TGTGCCAGTAGTTACTATGTGGGCACTGAAGCTTTCTTT. Full variable domain (missing parts from reference TRBV19 and TRBJ1-1): DGGITQSPKYLFRKEGQNVTLSCEQNLNHDAMYWYRQDPGQGLRLIYYSQIVNDFQKGDIAEGYSVSREKKESFPLTVTSAQKNPTAFYLCASSYYVGTEAFFGQGTRLTVV.